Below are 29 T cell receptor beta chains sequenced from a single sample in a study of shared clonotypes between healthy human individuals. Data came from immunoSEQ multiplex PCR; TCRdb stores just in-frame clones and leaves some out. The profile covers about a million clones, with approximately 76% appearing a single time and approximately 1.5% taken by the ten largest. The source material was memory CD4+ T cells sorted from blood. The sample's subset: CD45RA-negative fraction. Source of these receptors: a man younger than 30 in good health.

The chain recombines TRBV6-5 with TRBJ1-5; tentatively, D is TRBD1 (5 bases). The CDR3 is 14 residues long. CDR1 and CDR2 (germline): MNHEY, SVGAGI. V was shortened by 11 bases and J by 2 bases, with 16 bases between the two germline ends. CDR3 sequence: CAVNRGGGNQPQHF. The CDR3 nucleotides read TGTGCCGTGAATAGGGGCGGGGGCAATCAGCCCCAGCATTTT.

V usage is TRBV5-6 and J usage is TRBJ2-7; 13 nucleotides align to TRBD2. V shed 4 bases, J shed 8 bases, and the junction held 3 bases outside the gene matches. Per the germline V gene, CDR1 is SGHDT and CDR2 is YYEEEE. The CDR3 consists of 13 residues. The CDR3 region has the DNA TGTGCCAGCAGCGCGGGACTAGCGGGGCAGCAGTACTTC. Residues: CASSAGLAGQQYF.

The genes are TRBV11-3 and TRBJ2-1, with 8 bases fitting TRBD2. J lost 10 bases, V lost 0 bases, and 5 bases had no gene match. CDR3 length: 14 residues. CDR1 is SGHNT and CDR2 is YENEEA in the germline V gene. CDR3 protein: CASSLDRTSSEQFF. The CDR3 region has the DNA TGTGCCAGCAGCTTAGATCGGACTAGCAGCGAGCAGTTCTTC.

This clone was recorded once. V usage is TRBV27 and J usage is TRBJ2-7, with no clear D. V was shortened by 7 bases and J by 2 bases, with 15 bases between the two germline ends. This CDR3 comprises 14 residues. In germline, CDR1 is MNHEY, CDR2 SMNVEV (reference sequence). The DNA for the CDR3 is TGTGCCAGCAAAAATCTGGACGGAGCCTACGAGCAGTACTTC. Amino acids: CASKNLDGAYEQYF.

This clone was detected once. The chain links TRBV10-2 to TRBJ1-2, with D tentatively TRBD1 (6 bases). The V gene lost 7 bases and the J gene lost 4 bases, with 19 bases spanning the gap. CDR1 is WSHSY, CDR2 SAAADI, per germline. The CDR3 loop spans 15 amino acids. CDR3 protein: CASTPRQVLGYGYTF. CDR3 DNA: TGCGCCAGCACCCCTAGACAGGTCCTGGGCTATGGCTACACCTTC.

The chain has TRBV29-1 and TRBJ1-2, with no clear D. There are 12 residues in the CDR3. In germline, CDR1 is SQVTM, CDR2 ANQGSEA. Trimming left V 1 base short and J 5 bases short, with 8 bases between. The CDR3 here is CSVEGVGYGYTF. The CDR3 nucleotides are TGCAGCGTTGAAGGGGTAGGGTATGGCTACACCTTC. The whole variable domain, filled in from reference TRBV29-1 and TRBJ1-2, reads SAVISQKPSRDICQRGTSLTIQCQVDSQVTMMFWYRQQPGQSLTLIATANQGSEATYESGFVIDKFPISRPNLTFSTLTVSNMSPEDSSIYLCSVEGVGYGYTFGSGTRLTVV.

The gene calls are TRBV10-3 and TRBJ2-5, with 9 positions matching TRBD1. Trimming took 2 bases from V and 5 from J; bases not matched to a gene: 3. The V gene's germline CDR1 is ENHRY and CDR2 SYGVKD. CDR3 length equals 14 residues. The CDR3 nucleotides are TGTGCCATCAGTGAGGGGACAGGGTTGGAGACCCAGTACTTC. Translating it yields CAISEGTGLETQYF.

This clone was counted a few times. This CDR3 reads CASSQDTHLGSTDTQYF. Written as DNA, the CDR3 is TGCGCCAGCAGCCAGGATACCCATTTGGGTAGCACAGATACGCAGTATTTT. The chain is built from TRBV4-3 and TRBJ2-3; no firm D call. Germline assignment: CDR1 LGHNA and CDR2 YSLEER. The length of the CDR3 is 17 residues. V was cut by 3 bases and J by 0 bases, with 16 bases left in between.

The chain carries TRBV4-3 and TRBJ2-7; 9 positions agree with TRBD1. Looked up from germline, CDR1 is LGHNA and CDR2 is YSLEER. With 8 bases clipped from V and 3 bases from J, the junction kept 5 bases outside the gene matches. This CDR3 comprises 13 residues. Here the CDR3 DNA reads TGCGCCAGCCGCGGGACAGGGTTCTACGAGCAGTACTTC. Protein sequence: CASRGTGFYEQYF.

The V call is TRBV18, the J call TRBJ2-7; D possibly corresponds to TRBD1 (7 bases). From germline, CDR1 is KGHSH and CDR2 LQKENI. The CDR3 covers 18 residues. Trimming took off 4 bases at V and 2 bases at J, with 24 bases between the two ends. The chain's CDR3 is CASSLRPDRRGRAYEQYF. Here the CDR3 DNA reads TGTGCCAGCTCACTCCGACCGGACAGGCGGGGAAGGGCCTACGAGCAGTACTTC. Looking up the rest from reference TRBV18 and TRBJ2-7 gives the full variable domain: NAGVMQNPRHLVRRRGQEARLRCSPMKGHSHVYWYRQLPEEGLKFMVYLQKENIIDESGMPKERFSAEFPKEGPSILRIQQVVRGDSAAYFCASSLRPDRRGRAYEQYFGPGTRLTVT.

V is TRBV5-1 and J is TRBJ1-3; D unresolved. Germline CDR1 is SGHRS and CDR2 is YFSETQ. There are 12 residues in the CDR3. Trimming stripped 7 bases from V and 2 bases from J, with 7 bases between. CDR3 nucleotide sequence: TGCGCCAGCGGTGAGGCTGGAAACACCATATATTTT. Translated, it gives CASGEAGNTIYF. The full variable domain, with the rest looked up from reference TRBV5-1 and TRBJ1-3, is KAGVTQTPRYLIKTRGQQVTLSCSPISGHRSVSWYQQTPGQGLQFLFEYFSETQRNKGNFPGRFSGRQFSNSRSEMNVSTLELGDSALYLCASGEAGNTIYFGEGSWLTVV.

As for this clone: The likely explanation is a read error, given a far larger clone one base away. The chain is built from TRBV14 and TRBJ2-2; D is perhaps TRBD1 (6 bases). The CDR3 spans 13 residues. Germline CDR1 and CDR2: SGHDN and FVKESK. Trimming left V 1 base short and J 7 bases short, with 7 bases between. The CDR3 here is CASSQVGGGELFF. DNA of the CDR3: TGTGCCAGCAGCCAAGTAGGGGGCGGGGAGCTGTTTTTT.

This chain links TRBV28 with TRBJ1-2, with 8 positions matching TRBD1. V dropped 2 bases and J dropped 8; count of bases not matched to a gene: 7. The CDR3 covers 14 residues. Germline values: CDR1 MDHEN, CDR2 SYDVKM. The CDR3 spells CASSLLTGDGGYTF. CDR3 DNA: TGTGCCAGCAGTTTACTGACAGGGGATGGGGGCTACACCTTC.

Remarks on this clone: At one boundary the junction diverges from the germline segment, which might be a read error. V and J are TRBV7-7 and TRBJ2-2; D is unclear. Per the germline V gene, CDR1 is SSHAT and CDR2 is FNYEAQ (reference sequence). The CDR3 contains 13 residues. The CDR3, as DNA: TGTGCTAGCAGCGCAGACGAGACAGGGGAGCTGTTTTTT. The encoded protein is CASSADETGELFF.

The CDR3 here is CASSLLNVNTGELFF. CDR3 DNA sequence: TGCGCCAGCAGCTTGCTGAACGTAAACACCGGGGAGCTGTTTTTT. The rearrangement joins TRBV5-1 to TRBJ2-2; D is ambiguous. Germline CDR1 is SGHRS and CDR2 is YFSETQ. V lost 1 base and J lost 2, with 9 bases in between. CDR3 size: 15 residues. The variable domain in full, completed from reference TRBV5-1 and TRBJ2-2, reads KAGVTQTPRYLIKTRGQQVTLSCSPISGHRSVSWYQQTPGQGLQFLFEYFSETQRNKGNFPGRFSGRQFSNSRSEMNVSTLELGDSALYLCASSLLNVNTGELFFGEGSRLTVL.

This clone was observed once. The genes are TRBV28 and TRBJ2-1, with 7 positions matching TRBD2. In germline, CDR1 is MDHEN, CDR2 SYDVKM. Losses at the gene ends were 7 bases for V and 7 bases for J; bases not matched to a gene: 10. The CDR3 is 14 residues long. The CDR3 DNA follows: TGTGCCAGCACAACTCCACTAGCGAGGAATGAGCAGTTCTTC. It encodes CASTTPLARNEQFF.

The CDR3 DNA reads as TGTGCCAGCAGTTTCTTTGCCGGGGGTGAAGCTTTCTTT. This encodes CASSFFAGGEAFF. This rearrangement joins TRBV28 to TRBJ1-1, with D tentatively TRBD1 (5 bases). The CDR3 contains 13 residues. Germline V CDR1 and CDR2: MDHEN, SYDVKM. Trimming took 3 bases from V and 7 from J, leaving 12 bases between them.

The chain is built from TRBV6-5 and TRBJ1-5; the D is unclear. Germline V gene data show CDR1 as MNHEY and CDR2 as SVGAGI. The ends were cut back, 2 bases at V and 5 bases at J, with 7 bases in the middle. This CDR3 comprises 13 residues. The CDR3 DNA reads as TGTGCCAGCAGTTACAACAGTCATCAGCCCCAGCATTTT. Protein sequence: CASSYNSHQPQHF.

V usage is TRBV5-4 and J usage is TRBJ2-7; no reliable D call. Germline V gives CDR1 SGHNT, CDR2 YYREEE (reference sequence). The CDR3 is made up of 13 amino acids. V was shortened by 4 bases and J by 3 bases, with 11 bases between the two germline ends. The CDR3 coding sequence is TGTGCCAGCAGCGGGCCCCGAGACTACGAGCAGTACTTC. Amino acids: CASSGPRDYEQYF. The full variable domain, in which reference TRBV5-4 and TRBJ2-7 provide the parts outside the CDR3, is ETGVTQSPTHLIKTRGQQVTLRCSSQSGHNTVSWYQQALGQGPQFIFQYYREEENGRGNFPPRFSGLQFPNYSSELNVNALELDDSALYLCASSGPRDYEQYFGPGTRLTVT.

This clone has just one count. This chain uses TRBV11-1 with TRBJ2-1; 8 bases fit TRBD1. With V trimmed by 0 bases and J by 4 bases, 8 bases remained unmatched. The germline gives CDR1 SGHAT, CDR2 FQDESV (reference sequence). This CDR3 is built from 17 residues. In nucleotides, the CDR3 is TGTGCCAGCAGCTTAGCTATAGAGGGACAGGTATACAATGAGCAGTTCTTC. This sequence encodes CASSLAIEGQVYNEQFF.

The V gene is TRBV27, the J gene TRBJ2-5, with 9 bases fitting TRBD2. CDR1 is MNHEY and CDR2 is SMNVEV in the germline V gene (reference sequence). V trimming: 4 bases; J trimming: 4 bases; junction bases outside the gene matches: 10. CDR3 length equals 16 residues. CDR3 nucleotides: TGTGCCAGCAGTTCACTAGGGACTAGCACAACAGAGACCCAGTACTTC. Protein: CASSSLGTSTTETQYF.

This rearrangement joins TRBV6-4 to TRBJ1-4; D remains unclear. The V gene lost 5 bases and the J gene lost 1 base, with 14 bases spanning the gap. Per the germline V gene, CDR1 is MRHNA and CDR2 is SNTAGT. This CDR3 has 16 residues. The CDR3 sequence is CASSYPLWVTNEKLFF. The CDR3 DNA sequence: TGTGCCAGCAGTTATCCCTTGTGGGTAACTAATGAAAAACTGTTTTTT.

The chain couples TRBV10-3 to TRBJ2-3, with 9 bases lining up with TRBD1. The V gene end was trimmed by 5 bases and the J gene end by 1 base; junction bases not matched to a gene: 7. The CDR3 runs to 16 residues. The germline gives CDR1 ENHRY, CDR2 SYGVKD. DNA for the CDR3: TGTGCCATCAGTCCCGGGACAGGGACTGGCACAGATACGCAGTATTTT. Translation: CAISPGTGTGTDTQYF.

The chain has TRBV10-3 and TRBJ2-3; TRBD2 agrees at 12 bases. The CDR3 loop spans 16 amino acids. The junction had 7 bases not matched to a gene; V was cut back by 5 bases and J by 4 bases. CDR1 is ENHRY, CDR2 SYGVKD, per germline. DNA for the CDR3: TGTGCCATCAGTTCTGGGACTAGCGGGCTCCCAGATACGCAGTATTTT. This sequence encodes CAISSGTSGLPDTQYF.

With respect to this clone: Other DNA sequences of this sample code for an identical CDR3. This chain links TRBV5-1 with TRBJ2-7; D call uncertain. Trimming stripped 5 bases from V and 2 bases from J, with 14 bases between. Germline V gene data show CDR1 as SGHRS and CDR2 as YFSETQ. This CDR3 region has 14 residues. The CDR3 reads CASSLPSGTYEQYF. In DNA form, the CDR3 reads TGCGCCAGCAGTCTCCCCAGTGGCACCTACGAGCAGTACTTC.

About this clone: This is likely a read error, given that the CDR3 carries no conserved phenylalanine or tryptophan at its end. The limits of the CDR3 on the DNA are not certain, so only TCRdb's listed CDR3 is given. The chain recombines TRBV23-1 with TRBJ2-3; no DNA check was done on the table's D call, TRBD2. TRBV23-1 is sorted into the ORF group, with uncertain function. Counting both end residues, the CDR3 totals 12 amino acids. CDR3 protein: CASSQSWGSAAG.

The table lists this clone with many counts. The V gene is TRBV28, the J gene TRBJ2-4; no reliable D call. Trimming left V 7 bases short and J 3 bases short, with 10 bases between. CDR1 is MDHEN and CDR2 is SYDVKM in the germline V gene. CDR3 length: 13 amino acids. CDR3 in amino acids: CASKGGDKNIQYF. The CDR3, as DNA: TGTGCCAGCAAGGGCGGTGACAAAAACATTCAGTACTTC.

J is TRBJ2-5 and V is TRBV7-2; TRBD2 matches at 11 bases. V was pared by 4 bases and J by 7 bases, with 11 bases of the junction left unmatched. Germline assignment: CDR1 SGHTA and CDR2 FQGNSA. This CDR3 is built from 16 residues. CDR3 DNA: TGTGCCAGCAGCTCCCCCTTAGCGGGAGGGCCGGTGACCCAGTACTTC. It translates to CASSSPLAGGPVTQYF.

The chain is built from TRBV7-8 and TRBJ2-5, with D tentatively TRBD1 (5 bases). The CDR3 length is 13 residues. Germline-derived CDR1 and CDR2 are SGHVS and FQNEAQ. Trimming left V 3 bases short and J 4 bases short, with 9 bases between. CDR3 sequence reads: CASSLMGRETQYF. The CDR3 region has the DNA TGTGCCAGCAGCTTGATGGGGCGAGAGACCCAGTACTTC.